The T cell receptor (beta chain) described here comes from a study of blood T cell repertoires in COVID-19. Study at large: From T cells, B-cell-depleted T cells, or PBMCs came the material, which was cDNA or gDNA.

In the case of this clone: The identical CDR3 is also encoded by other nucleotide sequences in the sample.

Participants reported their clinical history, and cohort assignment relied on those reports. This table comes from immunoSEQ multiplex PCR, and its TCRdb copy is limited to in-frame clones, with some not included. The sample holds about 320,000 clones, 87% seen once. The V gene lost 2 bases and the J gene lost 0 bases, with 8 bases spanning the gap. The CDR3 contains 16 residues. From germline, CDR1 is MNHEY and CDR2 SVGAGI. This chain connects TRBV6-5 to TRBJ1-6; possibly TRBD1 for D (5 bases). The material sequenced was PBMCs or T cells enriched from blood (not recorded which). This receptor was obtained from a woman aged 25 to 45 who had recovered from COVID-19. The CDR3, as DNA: TGTGCCAGCAGTTACGGGGCCGACTCCTATAATTCACCCCTCCACTTT. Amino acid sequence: CASSYGADSYNSPLHF.